A single sample gave rise to the 14 T cell receptor beta chains below, sequenced in a study of cytomegalovirus exposure and HLA in healthy donors. Primers included in the PCR were 60 Vbeta and 13 Jbeta primers. Sequencing was performed with immunoSEQ multiplex PCR; in TCRdb, only in-frame clones are kept and a portion is missing. The sample holds approximately 100,000 clones. The sample was PBMCs. The source is a man between 50 and 59 years old in good health and CMV-seronegative.

The chain couples TRBV19 to TRBJ2-4, with 7 bases aligning to TRBD1. The CDR3 has 15 amino acids. Germline CDR1 and CDR2: LNHDA and SQIVND (reference sequence). V dropped 6 bases and J dropped 0; count of bases not matched to a gene: 5. CDR3 sequence: CASSQTGVAKNIQYF. CDR3 nucleotides: TGTGCCAGTAGCCAAACAGGGGTAGCCAAAAACATTCAGTACTTC.

The chain uses TRBV7-2 and TRBJ2-1; no definite D call. Germline V gene data show CDR1 as SGHTA and CDR2 as FQGNSA. The CDR3 has 14 residues. V dropped 4 bases and J dropped 6 bases, with 13 bases sitting between them. The CDR3 DNA sequence: TGTGCCAGCAGCTCCACGCGGCCAACCAATGAGCAGTTCTTC. Translated: CASSSTRPTNEQFF. Looking up the rest from reference TRBV7-2 and TRBJ2-1 gives the full variable domain: GAGVSQSPSNKVTEKGKDVELRCDPISGHTALYWYRQSLGQGLEFLIYFQGNSAPDKSGLPSDRFSAERTGGSVSTLTIQRTQQEDSAVYLCASSSTRPTNEQFFGPGTRLTVL.

The chain carries TRBV6-5 and TRBJ1-4; 7 bases align to TRBD1. V shed 5 bases and J 4 bases; nucleotides not matched to a gene: 1. This CDR3 has 13 amino acids. Germline V gives CDR1 MNHEY, CDR2 SVGAGI. The CDR3 DNA is TGTGCCAGCAGTGGGACAGTTAATGAAAAACTGTTTTTT. Protein: CASSGTVNEKLFF.

V and J are TRBV11-3 and TRBJ1-3, with TRBD1 as a possible D gene (6 bases). V shed 3 bases and J shed 6 bases, with 12 bases lying between them. Germline V CDR1 and CDR2: SGHNT, YENEEA. The CDR3 is 14 amino acids. The CDR3 DNA sequence: TGTGCCAGCAGCTTCGAACAGGGTCTAAACACCATATATTTT. Amino acids: CASSFEQGLNTIYF.

This sequence joins TRBV27 and TRBJ1-6; no definite D call. The CDR3 extends over 14 amino acids. V was trimmed by 3 bases and J by 6 bases, leaving 9 bases between them. Germline values: CDR1 MNHEY, CDR2 SMNVEV (reference sequence). The chain's CDR3 is CASSFGLINSPLHF. The CDR3 region has the DNA TGTGCCAGCAGTTTCGGGTTAATTAATTCACCCCTCCACTTT.

The genes are TRBV5-1 and TRBJ2-5; 9 positions agree with TRBD2. V trimming: 0 bases; J trimming: 5 bases; junction bases outside the gene matches: 5. Germline V gene lookup returns CDR1 SGHRS and CDR2 YFSETQ. CDR3 size: 15 residues. The CDR3 nucleotides read TGCGCCAGCAGCTTGGTAGCTAGCGGGAAGGAGACCCAGTACTTC. This gives the protein CASSLVASGKETQYF.

The V gene is TRBV7-9, the J gene TRBJ1-5; weak D call: TRBD1 (5 bases). The CDR3 runs 12 residues. The V end was cut by 7 bases, the J end by 5 bases, with 9 bases between. The germline V gene has CDR1 SEHNR and CDR2 FQNEAQ (reference sequence). CDR3 loop: CASTGGDQPQHF. As DNA, the CDR3 is TGTGCCAGCACCGGGGGTGATCAGCCCCAGCATTTT.

The V and J genes are TRBV5-1 and TRBJ1-2, with TRBD1 matching 9 bases. Germline values: CDR1 SGHRS, CDR2 YFSETQ. J gave up 7 bases and V 4 bases, and 5 bases lay outside the gene matches. The CDR3 contains 13 residues. CDR3 residues: CASSIGTGTGYTF. CDR3 nucleotide sequence: TGCGCCAGCAGCATCGGGACAGGGACTGGCTACACCTTC.

This rearrangement joins TRBV5-4 to TRBJ2-4, with a tentative D call TRBD2 (5 bases). Germline CDR1 reads SGHNT; CDR2 reads YYREEE (reference sequence). Trimming took 0 bases from V and 6 from J, leaving 10 bases between them. The CDR3 covers 14 residues. The CDR3 sequence is CASSLVSEVNIQYF. Written as DNA, the CDR3 is TGTGCCAGCAGCTTGGTTAGCGAGGTAAACATTCAGTACTTC.

V gene TRBV19 combines with J gene TRBJ2-5; TRBD1 matches at 7 bases. The CDR3 runs 15 residues. Germline V gene data show CDR1 as LNHDA and CDR2 as SQIVND (reference sequence). V shed 6 bases, J shed 5 bases, and the junction held 12 bases outside the gene matches. The CDR3 nucleotides read TGTGCCAGTAGATCAAGACAGGGCAATCGGGAGACCCAGTACTTC. It translates to CASRSRQGNRETQYF.

V is TRBV6-5 and J is TRBJ2-7; the D gene is possibly TRBD1 (5 bases). Deletions cut 5 bases from V and 2 bases from J, with 13 bases between. This CDR3 contains 14 residues. Germline V lookup: CDR1 MNHEY, CDR2 SVGAGI. CDR3 bases: TGTGCCAGCAGTCCATTTGGGGCAGCCTACGAGCAGTACTTC. This sequence encodes CASSPFGAAYEQYF.

The chain carries TRBV11-2 and TRBJ2-4; 7 bases are shared with TRBD2. The germline gives CDR1 SGHAT, CDR2 FQNNGV. V gave up 0 bases and J gave up 7 bases; unmatched junction bases: 15. CDR3 length equals 18 residues. This CDR3 reads CASSLDLGEGLIGNIQYF. In DNA, the CDR3 is TGTGCCAGCAGCTTAGATCTGGGGGAGGGCCTAATAGGCAACATTCAGTACTTC.

CDR3 nucleotides: TGTGCCAGTGAGAAAATTGGAATTAGGACAGGGCGAAATGAAAAACTGTTTTTT. It encodes CASEKIGIRTGRNEKLFF. The J gene is TRBJ1-4, the V gene TRBV19; TRBD1 aligns across 8 bases. J was trimmed by 5 bases and V by 8 bases; bases with no gene match: 19. The V gene's germline CDR1 is LNHDA and CDR2 SQIVND (reference sequence). CDR3 length: 18 amino acids.

This sequence joins TRBV19 and TRBJ1-3; 8 bases are a match to TRBD1. The CDR3 length is 17 residues. V lost 5 bases, J lost 2 bases, and 11 bases stayed unmatched. CDR1 and CDR2 (germline): LNHDA, SQIVND (reference sequence). This CDR3 is CASSLNLQGGTGNTIYF. CDR3 coding DNA: TGTGCCAGTAGTCTGAACCTACAGGGGGGAACTGGAAACACCATATATTTT.